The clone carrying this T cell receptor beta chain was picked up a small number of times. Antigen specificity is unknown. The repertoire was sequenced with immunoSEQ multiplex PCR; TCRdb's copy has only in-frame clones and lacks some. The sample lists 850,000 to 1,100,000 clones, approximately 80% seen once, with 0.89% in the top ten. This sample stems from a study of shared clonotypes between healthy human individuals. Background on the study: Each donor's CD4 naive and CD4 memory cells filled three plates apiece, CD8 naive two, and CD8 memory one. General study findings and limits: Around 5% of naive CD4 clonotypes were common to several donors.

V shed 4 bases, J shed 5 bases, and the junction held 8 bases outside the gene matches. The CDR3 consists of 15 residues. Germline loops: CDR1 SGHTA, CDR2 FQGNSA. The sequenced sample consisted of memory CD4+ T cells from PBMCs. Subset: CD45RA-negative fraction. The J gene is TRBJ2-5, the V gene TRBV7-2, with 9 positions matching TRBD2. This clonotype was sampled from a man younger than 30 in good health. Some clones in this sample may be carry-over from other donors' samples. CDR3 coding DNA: TGTGCCAGCAGCTCTCGACTAGCGGAGGGGGAGACCCAGTACTTC. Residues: CASSSRLAEGETQYF.